The rows below give T cell receptor beta chains drawn from one sample of a study of radiation and T cells in renal cell carcinoma. Sequencing was performed with immunoSEQ multiplex PCR; in TCRdb, only in-frame clones are kept and a portion is missing. The sample lists about 78,000 clones; roughly nine tenths were seen once. Sample: blood, taken from a patient whose treatment included radiotherapy and nephrectomy. The receptor set was obtained from a woman aged 65 to 85 with renal cell carcinoma. CDR3s include the opening cysteine and the closing phenylalanine or tryptophan. D genes are given only for firm matches. Clone size, where shown, is once, few, many, or a class for clones that have expanded.

D: NA
V: TRBV5-1
size: NA
J: TRBJ2-7
DNA: TGCGCCAGCAGCGCCGGGACCCCTGGCTCCTACGAGCAGTACTTC
CDR3: CASSAGTPGSYEQYF

D: TRBD2
V: TRBV5-6
size: NA
J: TRBJ2-7
DNA: TGTGCCAGCAGCCCGGGACTAGCGACCTCCTACGAGCAGTACTTC
CDR3: CASSPGLATSYEQYF

D: NA
V: TRBV9
size: NA
J: TRBJ1-2
DNA: TGTGCCAGCAGGGCCGATAAGGTTTTGGACTATGGCTACACCTTC
CDR3: CASRADKVLDYGYTF

D: NA
V: TRBV19
size: NA
J: TRBJ1-5
DNA: TGTGCCAGTAGTATGTCAGGGCTTACCAATCAGCCCCAGCATTTT
CDR3: CASSMSGLTNQPQHF

D: TRBD1
V: TRBV11-3
size: NA
J: TRBJ2-7
DNA: TGTGCCAGCAGCTTCCCCGGGACAGGGTCCTACGAGCAGTACTTC
CDR3: CASSFPGTGSYEQYF

D: TRBD2
V: TRBV7-2
size: NA
J: TRBJ2-1
DNA: TGTGCCAGCAGCCGGACTAGCGGATACAATGAGCAGTTCTTC
CDR3: CASSRTSGYNEQFF

D: TRBD2
V: TRBV18
size: NA
J: TRBJ2-3
DNA: TGTGCCAGCTCTCTAGCGGGGCGTAGCACAGATACGCAGTATTTT
CDR3: CASSLAGRSTDTQYF

D: NA
V: TRBV6-1
size: NA
J: TRBJ1-5
DNA: TGTGCCAGCAGTCCTAATGCAGGGAATCAGCCCCAGCATTTT
CDR3: CASSPNAGNQPQHF

D: NA
V: TRBV5-5
size: NA
J: TRBJ2-7
DNA: TGTGCCAGCAGCTTGGGCGGGGAAAGGAGCGAGCAGTACTTC
CDR3: CASSLGGERSEQYF

D: TRBD1
V: TRBV14
size: NA
J: TRBJ2-6
DNA: TGTGCCAGCAGCCTCGCTGGGACAGTTACACCCAGCTCTGGGGCCAACGTCCTGACTTTC
CDR3: CASSLAGTVTPSSGANVLTF

D: NA
V: TRBV6-5
size: NA
J: TRBJ1-1
DNA: TGTGCCAGCAGCGATAACACTGAAGCTTTCTTT
CDR3: CASSDNTEAFF

D: NA
V: TRBV7-2
size: few
J: TRBJ2-5
DNA: TGTGCCAGCAGCAGAGGTACCCCGACAGGACGGAGTGATTGGACCCAGTACTTC
CDR3: CASSRGTPTGRSDWTQYF

D: TRBD2
V: TRBV7-9
size: NA
J: TRBJ2-1
DNA: TGTGCCAGCAGCTTACAGCGGGGGGGTGAGCAGTTCTTC
CDR3: CASSLQRGGEQFF

D: NA
V: TRBV7-2
size: NA
J: TRBJ1-2
DNA: TGTGCCAGCAGCGAAAAGACTGGAGGGTTGAGGGGCTACACCTTC
CDR3: CASSEKTGGLRGYTF

D: NA
V: TRBV28
size: NA
J: TRBJ1-2
DNA: TGTGCCAGCACTACGGGGACTGTTGGCTACACCTTC
CDR3: CASTTGTVGYTF

D: TRBD2
V: TRBV4-3
size: NA
J: TRBJ2-3
DNA: TGCGCCAGCAGCCAAGCCCCCACTAGCGGGGGTACAGATACGCAGTATTTT
CDR3: CASSQAPTSGGTDTQYF

D: TRBD1
V: TRBV7-2
size: NA
J: TRBJ2-7
DNA: TGTGCCAGCAGCCGAGCCGGGACAGGACGGTACGAGCAGTACTTC
CDR3: CASSRAGTGRYEQYF

D: NA
V: TRBV7-7
size: NA
J: TRBJ2-1
DNA: TGTGCTAGCGCTCACAACAGGGAACCTAATGAGCAGTTCTTC
CDR3: CASAHNREPNEQFF

D: NA
V: TRBV15
size: NA
J: TRBJ1-1
DNA: TGTGCCACCAGCAGAGGGTATGAAGCTTTCTTT
CDR3: CATSRGYEAFF

D: NA
V: TRBV15
size: NA
J: TRBJ1-2
DNA: TGTGCCACCAGCAGAGGGGGGGATTGGTACGGCTACACCTTC
CDR3: CATSRGGDWYGYTF

D: NA
V: TRBV2
size: NA
J: TRBJ2-1
DNA: TGTGCCACCCGGGACTGGTACAATGAGCAGTTCTTC
CDR3: CATRDWYNEQFF

D: NA
V: TRBV7-9
size: NA
J: TRBJ2-1
DNA: TGTGCCAGCAGCTTCTTAGACAATGAGCAGTTCTTC
CDR3: CASSFLDNEQFF

D: NA
V: TRBV4-2
size: NA
J: TRBJ1-1
DNA: TGTGCCAGCAACCGCCGGCCGGAGGGAAAAACTGAAGCTTTCTTT
CDR3: CASNRRPEGKTEAFF

D: NA
V: TRBV7-2
size: NA
J: TRBJ1-5
DNA: TGTGCCAGCAGCCGGGGGGACAATCAGCCCCAGCATTTT
CDR3: CASSRGDNQPQHF

D: NA
V: TRBV7-3
size: few
J: TRBJ1-3
DNA: TGTGCCAGCAGCTCGGAGGCGGGTCCTGGAAACACCATATATTTT
CDR3: CASSSEAGPGNTIYF

D: NA
V: TRBV9
size: NA
J: TRBJ1-1
DNA: TGTGCCAGCAGCACAGTAGGGGCGGGGTTCGGCACTGAAGCTTTCTTT
CDR3: CASSTVGAGFGTEAFF

D: NA
V: TRBV5-1
size: NA
J: TRBJ1-1
DNA: TGCGCCAGCAGCTTGGGAAACATGAACACTGAAGCTTTCTTT
CDR3: CASSLGNMNTEAFF

D: TRBD2
V: TRBV7-3
size: once
J: TRBJ2-5
DNA: TGTGCCAGCAGCGATAGCGGGGGGAGAAAGACCCAGTACTTC
CDR3: CASSDSGGRKTQYF

D: NA
V: TRBV7-2
size: once
J: TRBJ2-1
DNA: TGTGCCAGCTTTGACAGTTACCCCTACAATGAGCAGTTCTTC
CDR3: CASFDSYPYNEQFF

D: TRBD1
V: TRBV15
size: NA
J: TRBJ1-1
DNA: TGTGCCACCAGCAGAGTAGGGGTGGACAGGGGCGCTACTGAAGCTTTCTTT
CDR3: CATSRVGVDRGATEAFF

D: NA
V: TRBV28
size: NA
J: TRBJ1-1
DNA: TGTGCCAGCAGTTCTCTACAGGAGAACACTGAAGCTTTCTTT
CDR3: CASSSLQENTEAFF

D: TRBD1
V: TRBV11-2
size: NA
J: TRBJ1-1
DNA: TGTGCCAGCAGCTCACAGGGGGCGTTTGAAGCTTTCTTT
CDR3: CASSSQGAFEAFF

D: TRBD1
V: TRBV5-1
size: NA
J: TRBJ1-4
DNA: TGCGCCAGCAGCCCAGGACAGGGGTGGGATAATGAAAAACTGTTTTTT
CDR3: CASSPGQGWDNEKLFF

D: TRBD1
V: TRBV7-8
size: NA
J: TRBJ1-5
DNA: TGTGCCAGCAGCTCCGGGACAGTCAATCAGCCCCAGCATTTT
CDR3: CASSSGTVNQPQHF

D: TRBD1
V: TRBV7-9
size: NA
J: TRBJ1-2
DNA: TGTGCCAGCAGCTCTTGGGCCGGGACAGGGGGCGGCTACACCTTC
CDR3: CASSSWAGTGGGYTF

D: NA
V: TRBV7-9
size: NA
J: TRBJ1-4
DNA: TGTGCCAGCAGCTTAGGATCGAGTGGGGTGGCAAAACTGTTTTTT
CDR3: CASSLGSSGVAKLFF

D: TRBD2
V: TRBV6-1
size: NA
J: TRBJ2-7
DNA: TGTGCCAGCAGGGAGGGACTAGCGGTATCCTACGAGCAGTACTTC
CDR3: CASREGLAVSYEQYF

D: TRBD1
V: TRBV30
size: NA
J: TRBJ1-6
DNA: TGTGCCTGGAGTGATGGATTCAGGGGGCCTAATTCACCCCTCCACTTT
CDR3: CAWSDGFRGPNSPLHF

D: NA
V: TRBV19
size: NA
J: TRBJ2-7
DNA: TGTGCCAGTAGTATAGTGGATTCAGGGGCGGTCGAGCAGTACTTC
CDR3: CASSIVDSGAVEQYF

D: NA
V: TRBV6-6
size: NA
J: TRBJ1-6
DNA: TGTGCCAGCAGTGGGATGGAGAAGGCCCTCCACTTT
CDR3: CASSGMEKALHF

D: TRBD1
V: TRBV29-1
size: NA
J: TRBJ1-1
DNA: TGCAGCGTTCGCGGGACAGGGGTCGAAGCTTTCTTT
CDR3: CSVRGTGVEAFF

D: NA
V: TRBV29-1
size: once
J: TRBJ2-3
DNA: TGCAGCGTTGAAGTTGTGGGAGCCACAGATACGCAGTATTTT
CDR3: CSVEVVGATDTQYF

D: TRBD1
V: TRBV25-1
size: NA
J: TRBJ2-5
DNA: TGTGCCAGCAGTGAATTTGAATGGTGGCAGGGGGCCGAAGAGACCCAGTACTTC
CDR3: CASSEFEWWQGAEETQYF

D: TRBD1
V: TRBV19
size: NA
J: TRBJ2-7
DNA: TGTGCCAGTATGACCGGTTTGGACAGGGGCAACGAGCAGTACTTC
CDR3: CASMTGLDRGNEQYF

D: NA
V: TRBV7-2
size: NA
J: TRBJ1-3
DNA: TGTGCCAGCAGCCCTACATGGGAAGGAAACACCATATATTTT
CDR3: CASSPTWEGNTIYF

D: NA
V: TRBV18
size: few
J: TRBJ1-4
DNA: TGTGCCAGCTCATCAGACGGTGCAACTAATGAAAAACTGTTTTTT
CDR3: CASSSDGATNEKLFF

D: TRBD2
V: TRBV7-2
size: NA
J: TRBJ2-5
DNA: TGTGCCAGCAGCCACCCCCGAGGTGAAGCGGGGGGGCAGACCCAGTACTTC
CDR3: CASSHPRGEAGGQTQYF

D: TRBD2
V: TRBV5-4
size: NA
J: TRBJ2-1
DNA: TGTGCCAGCAGCTTGGCTGGACTAGCGGGGGTCCCCTCCAATGAGCAGTTCTTC
CDR3: CASSLAGLAGVPSNEQFF

D: NA
V: TRBV30
size: NA
J: TRBJ1-5
DNA: TGTGCCTGGAGTGCCGGACAGATAAATCAGCCCCAGCATTTT
CDR3: CAWSAGQINQPQHF

D: TRBD2
V: TRBV7-3
size: once
J: TRBJ2-3
DNA: TGTGCCAGCAGCCGAACGATCCCGGGACTAGCGGGGAAGACAGATACGCAGTATTTT
CDR3: CASSRTIPGLAGKTDTQYF

D: TRBD2
V: TRBV5-1
size: NA
J: TRBJ2-5
DNA: TGCGCCAGCAGCTTGTGGTCTAGCGGGCAATTACCAGAGACCCAGTACTTC
CDR3: CASSLWSSGQLPETQYF

D: NA
V: TRBV25-1
size: NA
J: TRBJ2-1
DNA: TGTGCCAGCAGTGAATATGGGGGTAGCTCCTACAATGAGCAGTTCTTC
CDR3: CASSEYGGSSYNEQFF

D: NA
V: TRBV2
size: NA
J: TRBJ2-1
DNA: TGTGCCAGCCGCAGGGACGTACGCTCCTACAATGAGCAGTTCTTC
CDR3: CASRRDVRSYNEQFF

D: NA
V: TRBV20-1
size: NA
J: TRBJ2-7
DNA: TGCAGTGCTACAACCGGGGCCTGGCAGTACTTC
CDR3: CSATTGAWQYF

D: NA
V: TRBV7-8
size: NA
J: TRBJ1-1
DNA: TGTGCCAGCAGCTTAGCAGGGGAGAACACTGAAGCTTTCTTT
CDR3: CASSLAGENTEAFF